This T cell receptor (beta chain) was captured in a study of blood T cell repertoires in COVID-19. Clones were sequenced by immunoSEQ multiplex PCR, and TCRdb holds only the in-frame ones, with some missing. Here the sample spans about 64,000 clones, 88% being singletons. Recruits, aged roughly 18 to 95 years, lived in approximately 26 US areas. This clone occurred once. V lost 6 bases and J lost 4, with 7 bases in between. The CDR3 is 12 amino acids. This receptor was taken from a woman between 40 and 50 years old who had recovered from COVID-19. The genes are TRBV12-3 or TRBV12-4 and TRBJ1-3; D is unclear. Sequencing input: PBMCs or T cells enriched from blood (not recorded which). The CDR3, as DNA: TGTGCCAGCAGACTCGGGGGAAACACCATATATTTT. Translating gives CASRLGGNTIYF.